This T cell receptor beta chain comes out of a study of blood T cell repertoires in COVID-19. On the study more broadly: Acute-phase and convalescent COVID-19 samples originated in the United States, Italy and Spain.

In the study's own analysis: The authors estimated nucleated cell counts from reference gene primer amplification. Sequencing was performed with immunoSEQ multiplex PCR; in TCRdb, only in-frame clones are kept and a portion is missing. The DNA gave D and trimming, while V, J and clone size come from that table. This sample has over 35,000 clones, with approximately 86% found just once. This clone has a handful of counts. Germline CDR1 LGHNA, CDR2 YSLEER. The V end was cut by 4 bases, the J end by 1 base, with 19 bases between. The CDR3 sequence is 17 residues long. This receptor was taken from a human donor in a cohort sampled during active COVID-19. The rearrangement joins TRBV4-3 to TRBJ1-1; TRBD1 is a possible D gene (5 bases). The sample taken for sequencing was peripheral blood. In nucleotides, the CDR3 is TGCGCCAGCAGCCCAGAGGAGCAGGGTGGGTGGAACACTGAAGCTTTCTTT. Protein: CASSPEEQGGWNTEAFF.